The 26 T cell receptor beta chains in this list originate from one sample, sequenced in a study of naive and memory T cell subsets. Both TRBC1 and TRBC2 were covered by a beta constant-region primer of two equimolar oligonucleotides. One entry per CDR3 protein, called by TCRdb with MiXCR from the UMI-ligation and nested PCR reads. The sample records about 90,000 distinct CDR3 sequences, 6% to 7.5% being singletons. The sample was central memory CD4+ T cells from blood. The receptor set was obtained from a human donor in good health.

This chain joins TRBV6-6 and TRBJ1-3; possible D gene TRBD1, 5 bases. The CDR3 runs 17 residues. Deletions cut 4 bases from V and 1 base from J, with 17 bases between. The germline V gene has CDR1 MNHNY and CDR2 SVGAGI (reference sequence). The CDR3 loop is CASSLHFPGTSGNTIYF. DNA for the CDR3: TGTGCCAGCAGTTTGCATTTCCCGGGGACGTCTGGAAACACCATATATTTT.

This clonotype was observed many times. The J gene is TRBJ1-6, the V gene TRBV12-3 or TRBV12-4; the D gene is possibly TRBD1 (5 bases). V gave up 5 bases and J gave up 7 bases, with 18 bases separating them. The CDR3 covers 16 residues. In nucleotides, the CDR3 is TGTGCCAGCAGTCCAAGACAAGGGGTATCCAATTCACCCCTCCACTTT. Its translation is CASSPRQGVSNSPLHF.

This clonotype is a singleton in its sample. Here the CDR3 reads CASSLRASGYEQYF. Here the CDR3 DNA reads TGTGCCAGCAGCTTACGGGCTAGCGGATACGAGCAGTACTTC. The rearrangement joins TRBV11-3 to TRBJ2-7; TRBD2 aligns across 7 bases. With V trimmed by 2 bases and J by 4 bases, 5 bases remained unmatched. The CDR3 runs 14 residues. Looked up from germline, CDR1 is SGHNT and CDR2 is YENEEA.

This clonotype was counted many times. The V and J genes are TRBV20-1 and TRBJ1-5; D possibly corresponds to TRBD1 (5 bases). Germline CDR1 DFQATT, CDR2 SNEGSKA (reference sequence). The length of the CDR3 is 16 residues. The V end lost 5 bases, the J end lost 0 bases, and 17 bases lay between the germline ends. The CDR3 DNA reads TGCAGTGCTGTACCCTTAGGGGCGCCTAGCAATCAGCCCCAGCATTTT. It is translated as CSAVPLGAPSNQPQHF.

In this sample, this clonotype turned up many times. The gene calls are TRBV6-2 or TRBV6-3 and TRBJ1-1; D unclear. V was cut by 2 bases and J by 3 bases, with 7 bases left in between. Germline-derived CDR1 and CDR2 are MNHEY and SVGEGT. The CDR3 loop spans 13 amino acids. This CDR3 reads CASSYGRDTEAFF. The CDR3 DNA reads TGTGCCAGCAGTTACGGGCGGGACACTGAAGCTTTCTTT.

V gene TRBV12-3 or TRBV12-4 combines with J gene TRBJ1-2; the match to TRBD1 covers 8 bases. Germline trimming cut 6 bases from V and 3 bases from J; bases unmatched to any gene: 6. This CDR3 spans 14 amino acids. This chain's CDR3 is CASRLRDRYYGYTF. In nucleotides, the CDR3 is TGTGCCAGCAGGCTCCGGGACAGGTACTATGGCTACACCTTC.

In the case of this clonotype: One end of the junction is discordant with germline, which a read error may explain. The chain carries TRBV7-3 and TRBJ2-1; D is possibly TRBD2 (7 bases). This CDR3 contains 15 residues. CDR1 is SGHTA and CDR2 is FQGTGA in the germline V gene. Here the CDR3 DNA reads TGTGCCAGCAGCGATAGGGGGGGGAGCTACGATGAGCAGTTCTTC. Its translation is CASSDRGGSYDEQFF.

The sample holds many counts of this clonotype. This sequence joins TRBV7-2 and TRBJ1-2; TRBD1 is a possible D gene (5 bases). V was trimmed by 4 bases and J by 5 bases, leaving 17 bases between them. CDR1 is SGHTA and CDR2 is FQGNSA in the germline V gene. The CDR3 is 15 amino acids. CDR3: CASSSQPGFTYGYTF. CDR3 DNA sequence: TGTGCCAGCAGCTCCCAGCCAGGGTTCACTTATGGCTACACCTTC.

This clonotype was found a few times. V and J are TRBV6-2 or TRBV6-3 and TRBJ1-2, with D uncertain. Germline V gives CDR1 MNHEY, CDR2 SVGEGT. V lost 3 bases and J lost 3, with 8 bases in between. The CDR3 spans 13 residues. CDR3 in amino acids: CASSYLKDYGYTF. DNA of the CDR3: TGTGCCAGCAGTTATCTGAAGGACTATGGCTACACCTTC.

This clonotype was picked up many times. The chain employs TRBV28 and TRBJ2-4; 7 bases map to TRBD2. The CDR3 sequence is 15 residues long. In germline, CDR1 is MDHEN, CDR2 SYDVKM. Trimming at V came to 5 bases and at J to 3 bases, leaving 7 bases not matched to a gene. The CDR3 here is CASSLGGFVKNIQYF. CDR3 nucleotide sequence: TGTGCCAGCAGTCTCGGGGGGTTCGTCAAAAACATTCAGTACTTC.

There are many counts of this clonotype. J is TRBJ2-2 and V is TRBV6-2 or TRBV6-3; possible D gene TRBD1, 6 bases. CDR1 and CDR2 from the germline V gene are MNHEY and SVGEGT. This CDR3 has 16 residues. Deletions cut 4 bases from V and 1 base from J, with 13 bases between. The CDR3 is CASSFQGRGNTGELFF. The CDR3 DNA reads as TGTGCCAGCAGTTTCCAGGGGCGTGGGAACACCGGGGAGCTGTTTTTT.

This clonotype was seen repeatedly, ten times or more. DNA for the CDR3: TGCAGCGTTGAGACAGGGACAAAAGAGACCCAGTACTTC. It specifies CSVETGTKETQYF. This chain links TRBV29-1 with TRBJ2-5, with 7 bases matching TRBD1. The V gene's germline CDR1 is SQVTM and CDR2 ANQGSEA. J lost 3 bases, V lost 3 bases, and 4 bases had no gene match. The CDR3 extends over 13 amino acids.

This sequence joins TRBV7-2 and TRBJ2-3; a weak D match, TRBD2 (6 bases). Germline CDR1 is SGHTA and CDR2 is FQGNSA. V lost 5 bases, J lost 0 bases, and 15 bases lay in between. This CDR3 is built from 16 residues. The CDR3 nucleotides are TGTGCCAGCAGCCACCAAGCGGGCCTGAGCACAGATACGCAGTATTTT. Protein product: CASSHQAGLSTDTQYF.

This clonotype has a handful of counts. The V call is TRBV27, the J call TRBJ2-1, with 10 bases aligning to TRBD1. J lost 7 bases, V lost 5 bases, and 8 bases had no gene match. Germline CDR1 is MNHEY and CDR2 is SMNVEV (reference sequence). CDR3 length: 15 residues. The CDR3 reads CASSAGQGKGNEQFF. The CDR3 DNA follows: TGTGCCAGCAGTGCGGGACAGGGGAAGGGTAATGAGCAGTTCTTC.

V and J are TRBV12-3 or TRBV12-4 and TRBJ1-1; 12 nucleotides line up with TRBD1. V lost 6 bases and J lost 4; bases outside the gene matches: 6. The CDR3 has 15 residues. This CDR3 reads CASRAGTGGTTEAFF. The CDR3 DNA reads TGTGCCAGCAGGGCCGGGACAGGGGGCACCACTGAAGCTTTCTTT.

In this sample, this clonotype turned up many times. The CDR3 protein is CASSRARQTQGSPLHF. CDR3 nucleotide sequence: TGTGCCAGCTCAAGAGCCCGACAGACCCAAGGTTCACCCCTCCACTTT. The rearrangement links TRBV2 to TRBJ1-6; tentative D call: TRBD1 (5 bases). Trimming pared 8 bases from V and 9 bases from J, leaving 23 bases between. Looked up from germline, CDR1 is SNHLY and CDR2 is FYNNEI. This CDR3 region has 16 residues.

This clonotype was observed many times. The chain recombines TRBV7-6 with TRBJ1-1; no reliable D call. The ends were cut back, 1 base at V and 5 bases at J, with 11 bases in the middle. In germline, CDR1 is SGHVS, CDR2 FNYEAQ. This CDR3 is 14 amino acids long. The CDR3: CASSLEISGTEAFF. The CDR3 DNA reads TGTGCCAGCAGCTTAGAAATCTCAGGTACTGAAGCTTTCTTT.

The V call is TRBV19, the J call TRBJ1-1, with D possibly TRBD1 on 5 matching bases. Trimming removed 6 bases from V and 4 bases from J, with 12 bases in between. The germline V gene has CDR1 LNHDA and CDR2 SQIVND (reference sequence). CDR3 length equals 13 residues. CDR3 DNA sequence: TGTGCCAGTAGGATCGGGGGAGGCACTGAAGCTTTCTTT. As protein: CASRIGGGTEAFF.

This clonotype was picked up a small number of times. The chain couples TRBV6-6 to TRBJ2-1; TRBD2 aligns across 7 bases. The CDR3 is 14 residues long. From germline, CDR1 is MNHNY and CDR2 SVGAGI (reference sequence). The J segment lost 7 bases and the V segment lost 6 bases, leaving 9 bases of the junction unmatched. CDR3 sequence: CASSLRDYLNEQFF. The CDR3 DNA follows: TGTGCCAGCAGCCTCCGGGACTATTTAAATGAGCAGTTCTTC.

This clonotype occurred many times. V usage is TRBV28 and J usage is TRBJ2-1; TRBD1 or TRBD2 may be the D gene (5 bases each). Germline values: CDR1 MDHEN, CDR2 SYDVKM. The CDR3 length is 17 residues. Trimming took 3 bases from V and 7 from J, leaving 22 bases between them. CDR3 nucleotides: TGTGCCAGCAGTTTTGCGAGGGCAAAAGGGGAAACAAATGAGCAGTTCTTC. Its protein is CASSFARAKGETNEQFF.

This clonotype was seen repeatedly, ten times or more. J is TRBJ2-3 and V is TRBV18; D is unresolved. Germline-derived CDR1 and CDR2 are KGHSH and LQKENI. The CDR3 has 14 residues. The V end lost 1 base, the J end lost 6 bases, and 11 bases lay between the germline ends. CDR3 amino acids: CASSPQGRYDTQYF. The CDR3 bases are TGTGCCAGCTCACCACAGGGTCGGTACGATACGCAGTATTTT. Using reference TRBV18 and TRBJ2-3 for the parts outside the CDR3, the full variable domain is NAGVMQNPRHLVRRRGQEARLRCSPMKGHSHVYWYRQLPEEGLKFMVYLQKENIIDESGMPKERFSAEFPKEGPSILRIQQVVRGDSAAYFCASSPQGRYDTQYFGPGTRLTVL.

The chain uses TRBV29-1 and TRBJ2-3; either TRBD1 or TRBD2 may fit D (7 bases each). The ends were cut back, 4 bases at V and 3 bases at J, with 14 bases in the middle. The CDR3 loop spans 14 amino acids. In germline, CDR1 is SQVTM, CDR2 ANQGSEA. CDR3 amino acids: CSVAGGGGTDTQYF. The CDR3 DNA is TGCAGCGTTGCAGGGGGGGGTGGGACAGATACGCAGTATTTT.

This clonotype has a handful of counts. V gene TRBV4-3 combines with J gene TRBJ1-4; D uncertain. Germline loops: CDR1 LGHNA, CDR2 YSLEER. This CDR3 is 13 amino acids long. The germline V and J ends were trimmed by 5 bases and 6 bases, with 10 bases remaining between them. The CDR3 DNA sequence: TGCGCCAGCAGCGTAAGCGGGGATGAAAAACTGTTTTTT. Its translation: CASSVSGDEKLFF.

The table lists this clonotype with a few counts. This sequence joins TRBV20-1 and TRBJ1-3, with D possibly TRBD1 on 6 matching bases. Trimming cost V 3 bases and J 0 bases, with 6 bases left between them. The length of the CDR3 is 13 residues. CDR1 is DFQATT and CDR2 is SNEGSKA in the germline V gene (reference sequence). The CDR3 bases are TGCAGTGCTAGGGACAGCTCTGGAAACACCATATATTTT. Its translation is CSARDSSGNTIYF.

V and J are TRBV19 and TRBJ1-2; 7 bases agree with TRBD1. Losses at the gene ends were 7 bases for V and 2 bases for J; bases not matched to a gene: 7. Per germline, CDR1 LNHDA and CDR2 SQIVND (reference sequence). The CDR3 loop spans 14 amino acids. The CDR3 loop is CASTPLDRNYGYTF. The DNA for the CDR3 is TGTGCCAGTACCCCTTTGGACAGGAACTATGGCTACACCTTC.

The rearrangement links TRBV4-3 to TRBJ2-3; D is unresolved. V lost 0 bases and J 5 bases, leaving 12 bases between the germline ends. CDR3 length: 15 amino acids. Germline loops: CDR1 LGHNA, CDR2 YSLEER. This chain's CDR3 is CASSQDSMSKDTQYF. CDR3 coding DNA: TGCGCCAGCAGCCAAGATTCGATGAGTAAAGATACGCAGTATTTT.